This TCR beta chain was recovered during a study of blood T cells in healthy people across ages. CDR3 length: 13 residues. From germline, CDR1 is KGHDR and CDR2 SFDVKD. The germline V and J ends were trimmed by 12 bases and 4 bases, with 17 bases remaining between them. This clonotype has only a few counts. Then a second PCR, running about 6 to 12 cycles, was carried out with a sample-barcoded 5' primer and a J-beta primer mix. Each CDR3 protein is one row after TCRdb ran MiXCR on the 5' RACE reads. The sample records about 570,000 distinct CDR3 sequences, around a quarter being singletons. The sample was also linked to a second study, of T cells of mothers and their children. As that report states: Donors comprised a few healthy Caucasian mothers plus their six children.

The sequence was collected from a boy aged 2 to 10 in good health. The rearrangement joins TRBV24-1 to TRBJ2-5; tentatively, D is TRBD2 (6 bases). The sequencing input was blood. The DNA of the CDR3 is TGTGCCTCGCGTCAGGAGGAGGGAGAGACCCAGTACTTC. As protein: CASRQEEGETQYF.